The source of this T cell receptor beta chain is a study of shared clonotypes between healthy human individuals. This CDR3 is 15 amino acids long. The V and J ends lost 2 bases and 0 bases respectively, with 10 bases between them. Germline CDR1 MNHEY, CDR2 SVGAGI. TCRdb keeps only in-frame clones here, not all; method: immunoSEQ multiplex PCR. The table records some 660,000 clones, around three quarters of them present only once. Input material: memory CD4+ T cells sorted from blood. Indicated subset: CD45RA-negative fraction. The chain recombines TRBV6-5 with TRBJ1-1; no firm D call. This clonotype originated in a woman in her twenties or thirties in good health. The CDR3 DNA is TGTGCCAGCAGTTACGACGGGCAGGTGAACACTGAAGCTTTCTTT. Protein sequence: CASSYDGQVNTEAFF.